What follows are 8 T cell receptor beta chains derived from one specimen sequenced in a study of CD8 T cells in ankylosing spondylitis. MiXCR, run by TCRdb on the 5' RACE reads, gives a single entry per CDR3 protein. This table holds about 230,000 distinct CDR3 sequences, 7.5% to 9.5% found once. Sequenced: blood, either unsorted or a sorted T cell fraction (not recorded which). The receptor set was obtained from a female donor with ankylosing spondylitis or in good health (not recorded which).

Notes on this clonotype: A much more abundant neighbour one base away suggests this may be a read error. V usage is TRBV20-1 and J usage is TRBJ2-7, with 8 nucleotides matching TRBD2. The CDR3 length is 13 residues. The V gene's germline CDR1 is DFQATT and CDR2 SNEGSKA (reference sequence). The CDR3 region is CSARTGRAGEQHF. The CDR3 region has the DNA TGCAGTGCTAGAACCGGGAGGGCCGGGGAGCAGCACTTC.

In this sample, this clonotype turned up many times. The gene calls are TRBV9 and TRBJ2-1; D perhaps matches TRBD1 (6 bases). Trimming cost V 4 bases and J 12 bases, with 14 bases left between them. The CDR3 is 12 residues long. Looked up from germline, CDR1 is SGDLS and CDR2 is YYNGEE. CDR3 amino acids: CASSSNGGRQFF. In DNA form, the CDR3 reads TGTGCCAGCAGCTCAAATGGGGGCAGGCAGTTCTTC. Drawing the rest from reference TRBV9 and TRBJ2-1, the complete variable domain is DSGVTQTPKHLITATGQRVTLRCSPRSGDLSVYWYQQSLDQGLQFLIQYYNGEERAKGNILERFSAQQFPDLHSELNLSSLELGDSALYFCASSSNGGRQFFGPGTRLTVL.

This clonotype has a count of ten or more. The chain links TRBV11-2 to TRBJ2-1; 10 bases are a match to TRBD2. The germline gives CDR1 SGHAT, CDR2 FQNNGV. With V trimmed by 6 bases and J by 7 bases, 9 bases remained unmatched. CDR3 length: 15 amino acids. CDR3: CASSYLAGVRNEQFF. For the CDR3, the DNA is TGTGCCAGCAGTTATCTAGCGGGAGTAAGGAATGAGCAGTTCTTC.

This clonotype was observed at least ten times. The chain combines TRBV20-1 with TRBJ2-1; D is uncertain. The length of the CDR3 is 12 residues. Germline CDR1 DFQATT, CDR2 SNEGSKA (reference sequence). V lost 0 bases and J lost 6, with 6 bases in between. The DNA for the CDR3 is TGCAGTGCTAGAGATTGGGGCAATGAGCAGTTCTTC. Protein sequence: CSARDWGNEQFF.

This clonotype was detected many times. DNA for the CDR3: TGTGCCAGTAGTATCGGTGGGGACGAGCAGTACTTC. It specifies CASSIGGDEQYF. This rearrangement joins TRBV19 to TRBJ2-7; no reliable D call. The germline V and J ends were trimmed by 3 bases and 5 bases, with 8 bases remaining between them. CDR1 is LNHDA and CDR2 is SQIVND in the germline V gene (reference sequence). The CDR3 runs to 12 residues.

This clonotype occurred many times. The chain couples TRBV28 to TRBJ2-7, with TRBD2 matching over 8 bases. The V gene end was trimmed by 4 bases and the J gene end by 3 bases; junction bases not matched to a gene: 8. CDR3 length: 15 amino acids. The germline V gene has CDR1 MDHEN and CDR2 SYDVKM. The CDR3 reads CASSSQGSGNYEQYF. The CDR3 DNA reads as TGTGCCAGCAGTTCCCAGGGTAGCGGGAACTACGAGCAGTACTTC.

In this sample, this clonotype turned up many times. This sequence joins TRBV20-1 and TRBJ2-2; 9 bases line up with TRBD2. J lost 5 bases, V lost 1 base, and 2 bases had no gene match. Germline V gene data show CDR1 as DFQATT and CDR2 as SNEGSKA (reference sequence). The CDR3 contains 14 residues. DNA for the CDR3: TGCAGTGCTAGAGCAGCGGGAGGTACCGGGGAGCTGTTTTTT. Protein: CSARAAGGTGELFF.

The sample holds a few counts of this clonotype. The chain links TRBV4-3 to TRBJ1-2, with D tentatively TRBD1 (6 bases). The V and J ends lost 3 bases and 2 bases respectively, with 16 bases between them. This CDR3 comprises 16 residues. Germline CDR1 and CDR2: LGHNA and YSLEER. CDR3 sequence: CASSQDAQGRNYGYTF. The CDR3 nucleotides are TGCGCCAGCAGCCAGGATGCCCAGGGGAGAAACTATGGCTACACCTTC.